Listed here are 32 T cell receptor beta chains from one sample, sequenced in a study of shared clonotypes between healthy human individuals (dated by TCRdb to 2020 to 2021). Libraries were built with the immunoSEQ multiplex PCR assay. TCRdb mirrors the immuneACCESS table, restricted to in-frame sequences. Some clones are absent from its copies; in checked studies, under half trace to an unresolved V gene, and the reason for the others is unknown. For this sample the table gives a few million clones, of which approximately 90% were detected only once. Clones ranked in the top ten supply 0.14% of the sample. The sequenced material came from naive CD4+ T cells sorted from blood. This sample's cell subset or site label indicates: CD45RA+ positively selected. The receptors stem from a man in his late teens or twenties in good health.

This chain connects TRBV7-2 to TRBJ2-7; 12 nucleotides match TRBD1. The germline V gene encodes CDR1 SGHTA and CDR2 FQGNSA. This CDR3 contains 16 residues. V shed 6 bases and J 7 bases; nucleotides not matched to a gene: 13. CDR3 DNA: TGTGCCAGCAGTCCCACCTCGGGACAGGGGGCACGAGAGCAGTACTTC. Residues: CASSPTSGQGAREQYF.

The CDR3 DNA follows: TGTGCCAGCAGTCCGAGCAGCGGGGGATCAGAGACCCAGTACTTC. This gives the protein CASSPSSGGSETQYF. The chain employs TRBV2 and TRBJ2-5; 8 bases align to TRBD2. This CDR3 is built from 15 residues. J lost 4 bases, V lost 5 bases, and 9 bases had no gene match. In germline, CDR1 is SNHLY, CDR2 FYNNEI.

This rearrangement joins TRBV4-1 to TRBJ1-2, with TRBD1 as a possible D gene (5 bases). Trimming shortened V by 0 bases and J by 4 bases, and 12 bases separated the two germline ends. The length of the CDR3 is 15 residues. Germline CDR1 and CDR2: MGHRA and YSYEKL. CDR3 region: CASSQEAGRGYGYTF. The DNA of the CDR3 is TGCGCCAGCAGCCAAGAAGCAGGGAGAGGCTATGGCTACACCTTC.

The chain has TRBV6-6 and TRBJ1-2; no reliable D call. The germline V gene has CDR1 MNHNY and CDR2 SVGAGI (reference sequence). There are 12 residues in the CDR3. The V end was cut by 6 bases, the J end by 6 bases, with 11 bases between. CDR3: CASRRISDGYTF. CDR3 DNA: TGTGCCAGCAGACGGATATCTGATGGCTACACCTTC.

This sequence joins TRBV5-6 and TRBJ1-1, with D possibly TRBD1 on 6 matching bases. With 2 bases removed from V and 0 bases from J, the gap between germline ends came to 8 bases. The CDR3 runs 14 residues. The germline gives CDR1 SGHDT, CDR2 YYEEEE. The CDR3 loop is CASSFRGLNTEAFF. CDR3 DNA sequence: TGTGCCAGCAGCTTTAGGGGGTTGAACACTGAAGCTTTCTTT.

The chain carries TRBV5-6 and TRBJ1-6; D is unresolved. V was trimmed by 2 bases and J by 0 bases, leaving 9 bases between them. The V gene's germline CDR1 is SGHDT and CDR2 YYEEEE. The CDR3 runs to 16 residues. The CDR3 DNA reads TGTGCCAGCAGCTTTTCGGGAGGCTCCTATAATTCACCCCTCCACTTT. It translates to CASSFSGGSYNSPLHF.

The V gene is TRBV19, the J gene TRBJ1-5; D is undetermined. Looked up from germline, CDR1 is LNHDA and CDR2 is SQIVND (reference sequence). V gave up 7 bases and J gave up 0 bases, with 7 bases separating them. This CDR3 is built from 13 residues. CDR3 loop: CASNLASNQPQHF. The DNA for the CDR3 is TGTGCCAGTAATTTGGCTAGCAATCAGCCCCAGCATTTT.

The chain is built from TRBV6-5 and TRBJ1-5, with unresolved D. The germline CDR1 and CDR2 sequences are MNHEY and SVGAGI. The ends were cut back, 7 bases at V and 0 bases at J, with 7 bases in the middle. The CDR3 extends over 13 amino acids. The CDR3 sequence is CASKGNSNQPQHF. The CDR3, as DNA: TGTGCCAGCAAAGGGAATAGCAATCAGCCCCAGCATTTT.

The chain links TRBV5-1 to TRBJ2-3; D not certain. V shed 7 bases and J shed 0 bases, with 12 bases lying between them. Germline loops: CDR1 SGHRS, CDR2 YFSETQ. The CDR3 covers 14 residues. The CDR3 is CASAPAHSTDTQYF. The CDR3 region has the DNA TGCGCCAGCGCCCCCGCACATAGCACAGATACGCAGTATTTT. The complete variable domain, with remaining parts taken from reference TRBV5-1 and TRBJ2-3, reads KAGVTQTPRYLIKTRGQQVTLSCSPISGHRSVSWYQQTPGQGLQFLFEYFSETQRNKGNFPGRFSGRQFSNSRSEMNVSTLELGDSALYLCASAPAHSTDTQYFGPGTRLTVL.

The chain links TRBV19 to TRBJ2-1, with 9 bases lining up with TRBD2. Germline V gene data show CDR1 as LNHDA and CDR2 as SQIVND (reference sequence). This CDR3 contains 16 residues. V trimming: 1 base; J trimming: 6 bases; junction bases outside the gene matches: 7. The CDR3 DNA follows: TGTGCCAGTAGTATAGGAGCGACTAGCGGCCTCAATGAGCAGTTCTTC. Amino acid sequence: CASSIGATSGLNEQFF. Together with reference TRBV19 and TRBJ2-1, the CDR3 gives the full variable domain: DGGITQSPKYLFRKEGQNVTLSCEQNLNHDAMYWYRQDPGQGLRLIYYSQIVNDFQKGDIAEGYSVSREKKESFPLTVTSAQKNPTAFYLCASSIGATSGLNEQFFGPGTRLTVL.

The chain combines TRBV6-1 with TRBJ2-3; 11 bases match TRBD2. In germline, CDR1 is MNHNS, CDR2 SASEGT. The CDR3 runs to 15 residues. Trimming took 4 bases from V and 6 from J; bases not matched to a gene: 6. This CDR3 is CASSAISGGADTQYF. CDR3 in DNA: TGTGCCAGCAGTGCAATTAGCGGGGGGGCGGATACGCAGTATTTT.

The rearrangement links TRBV6-1 to TRBJ1-1; D is uncertain. Germline V gives CDR1 MNHNS, CDR2 SASEGT. With 2 bases removed from V and 4 bases from J, the gap between germline ends came to 14 bases. The CDR3 is 15 amino acids. The CDR3 region is CASSEQVVGGTEAFF. CDR3 coding DNA: TGTGCCAGCAGTGAACAGGTCGTTGGCGGCACTGAAGCTTTCTTT.

The rearrangement joins TRBV14 to TRBJ2-7; D gene ambiguous. Trimming shortened V by 1 base and J by 0 bases, and 7 bases separated the two germline ends. The CDR3 runs to 14 residues. Germline V CDR1 and CDR2: SGHDN, FVKESK. The CDR3 sequence: CASSQVAASYEQYF. The DNA for the CDR3 is TGTGCCAGCAGCCAAGTCGCGGCCTCCTACGAGCAGTACTTC. The full variable domain, its missing parts supplied by reference TRBV14 and TRBJ2-7, is EAGVTQFPSHSVIEKGQTVTLRCDPISGHDNLYWYRRVMGKEIKFLLHFVKESKQDESGMPNNRFLAERTGGTYSTLKVQPAELEDSGVYFCASSQVAASYEQYFGPGTRLTVT.

This clone was seen only once. The chain's CDR3 is CSVSDRLSFGYTF. The CDR3 nucleotides read TGCAGCGTCTCGGACAGGCTAAGCTTTGGCTACACCTTC. This sequence joins TRBV29-1 and TRBJ1-2; the match to TRBD1 covers 7 bases. The germline V gene has CDR1 SQVTM and CDR2 ANQGSEA. After removal of 6 bases from V and 7 bases from J, the junction contained 11 bases not matched to a gene. This CDR3 region has 13 residues.

The chain links TRBV9 to TRBJ1-4; the match to TRBD1 covers 7 bases. Trimming took 4 bases from V and 1 from J; bases not matched to a gene: 4. This CDR3 has 15 amino acids. CDR1 and CDR2 (germline): SGDLS, YYNGEE. The CDR3 nucleotides are TGTGCCAGCAGCTCGCGACAGGGAACTAATGAAAAACTGTTTTTT. Translating gives CASSSRQGTNEKLFF. The whole variable domain, filled in from reference TRBV9 and TRBJ1-4, reads DSGVTQTPKHLITATGQRVTLRCSPRSGDLSVYWYQQSLDQGLQFLIQYYNGEERAKGNILERFSAQQFPDLHSELNLSSLELGDSALYFCASSSRQGTNEKLFFGSGTQLSVL.

The V call is TRBV5-4, the J call TRBJ1-3; 7 bases match TRBD1. With 4 bases clipped from V and 0 bases from J, the junction kept 10 bases outside the gene matches. CDR1 is SGHNT, CDR2 YYREEE, per germline (reference sequence). CDR3 length equals 17 residues. CDR3 protein: CASSQNRGQFSGNTIYF. In DNA form, the CDR3 reads TGTGCCAGCAGCCAAAACAGGGGTCAATTCTCTGGAAACACCATATATTTT.

The chain is built from TRBV4-3 and TRBJ2-3, with 11 bases fitting TRBD2. The CDR3 is 16 amino acids. Germline V CDR1 and CDR2: LGHNA, YSLEER. The trim removed 3 bases at V and 6 bases at J, leaving 8 bases unmatched. The CDR3 DNA reads TGCGCCAGCAGCCACGGGACTAGCGGCTTAATGGATACGCAGTATTTT. Its protein is CASSHGTSGLMDTQYF.

The V and J genes are TRBV7-9 and TRBJ2-2, with D perhaps TRBD1 or TRBD2 (5 bases each). This CDR3 comprises 17 residues. The germline V gene has CDR1 SEHNR and CDR2 FQNEAQ (reference sequence). V lost 5 bases and J lost 0, with 16 bases in between. CDR3 loop: CASSPKYGTANTGELFF. The DNA of the CDR3 is TGTGCCAGCAGCCCCAAATACGGGACGGCGAACACCGGGGAGCTGTTTTTT.

The chain employs TRBV6-5 and TRBJ1-1; D possibly corresponds to TRBD1 (6 bases). Trimming shortened V by 6 bases and J by 0 bases, and 11 bases separated the two germline ends. Germline values: CDR1 MNHEY, CDR2 SVGAGI. This CDR3 comprises 14 residues. The CDR3 coding sequence is TGTGCCAGCAGAGATAGGGGGTTGAACACTGAAGCTTTCTTT. The encoded protein is CASRDRGLNTEAFF.

The J gene is TRBJ2-7, the V gene TRBV30; D could derive from TRBD1 or TRBD2 (5 bases each). V was clipped by 8 bases and J by 5 bases, with 16 bases between them. The CDR3 runs to 12 residues. Germline V gene sequence: CDR1 GTSNPN, CDR2 SVGIG (reference sequence). The CDR3 DNA reads TGTGCCGGGCGTTCGGGGCTCGACGAGCAGTACTTC. This sequence encodes CAGRSGLDEQYF.

This sequence joins TRBV5-4 and TRBJ1-1, with D maybe TRBD1 (5 bases). The CDR3 covers 14 residues. The germline V gene has CDR1 SGHNT and CDR2 YYREEE (reference sequence). Trimming removed 5 bases from V and 5 bases from J, with 16 bases in between. DNA for the CDR3: TGTGCCAGCAGAATATTTGGGGGGAGGACTGAAGCTTTCTTT. Its protein is CASRIFGGRTEAFF.

V is TRBV28 and J is TRBJ2-7; D tentatively reads TRBD1 or TRBD2 (5 bases each). This CDR3 has 14 amino acids. Germline-derived CDR1 and CDR2 are MDHEN and SYDVKM. Trimming took off 10 bases at V and 6 bases at J, with 22 bases between the two ends. CDR3 DNA sequence: TGTGCCACCAAGTCCCTCGGGGCAGGGTTCGAGCAGTACTTC. This sequence encodes CATKSLGAGFEQYF. Filled out from reference TRBV28 and TRBJ2-7, the complete variable domain reads DVKVTQSSRYLVKRTGEKVFLECVQDMDHENMFWYRQDPGLGLRLIYFSYDVKMKEKGDIPEGYSVSREKKERFSLILESASTNQTSMYLCATKSLGAGFEQYFGPGTRLTVT.

The chain couples TRBV6-1 to TRBJ1-5; D is uncertain. V dropped 7 bases and J dropped 4 bases, with 14 bases sitting between them. This CDR3 spans 14 amino acids. Germline V gene data show CDR1 as MNHNS and CDR2 as SASEGT. CDR3 amino acids: CASKNAEFNQPQHF. The CDR3 DNA follows: TGTGCCAGCAAGAATGCGGAGTTTAATCAGCCCCAGCATTTT.

The gene calls are TRBV28 and TRBJ2-7; no clear D. Germline loops: CDR1 MDHEN, CDR2 SYDVKM. This CDR3 region has 11 residues. The ends were cut back, 5 bases at V and 7 bases at J, with 9 bases in the middle. CDR3 loop: CASSPRWEQYF. The CDR3 DNA reads as TGTGCCAGCAGTCCCAGGTGGGAGCAGTACTTC.

The J gene is TRBJ2-3, the V gene TRBV18; TRBD2 agrees at 7 bases. The junction had 8 bases not matched to a gene; V was cut back by 6 bases and J by 2 bases. Per germline, CDR1 KGHSH and CDR2 LQKENI. This CDR3 has 15 residues. The CDR3 DNA is TGTGCCAGCTCTGTGAAAGCGGGAATCACAGATACGCAGTATTTT. It is translated as CASSVKAGITDTQYF. Based on the CDR3 plus reference TRBV18 and TRBJ2-3, the full variable domain is NAGVMQNPRHLVRRRGQEARLRCSPMKGHSHVYWYRQLPEEGLKFMVYLQKENIIDESGMPKERFSAEFPKEGPSILRIQQVVRGDSAAYFCASSVKAGITDTQYFGPGTRLTVL.

Here the CDR3 DNA reads TGTGCCAGCAGGGGGGGACAGGGGCCCTACGAGCAGTACTTC. This sequence encodes CASRGGQGPYEQYF. The chain recombines TRBV6-5 with TRBJ2-7; 10 bases match TRBD1. This CDR3 region has 14 residues. Germline trimming cut 6 bases from V and 2 bases from J; bases unmatched to any gene: 4. The V gene's germline CDR1 is MNHEY and CDR2 SVGAGI.

As to this clone: Other DNA sequences in the sample encode the same CDR3. The J gene is TRBJ1-4, the V gene TRBV6-1; 10 bases line up with TRBD1. Germline assignment: CDR1 MNHNS and CDR2 SASEGT. Trimming took 8 bases from V and 7 from J; bases not matched to a gene: 4. The CDR3 extends over 13 amino acids. The CDR3: CASSGQGSEKLFF. The CDR3 DNA follows: TGTGCCAGCTCGGGACAGGGGAGTGAAAAACTGTTTTTT.

Points on this clone: A read error may produce the germline difference seen at one junction end. The chain uses TRBV2 and TRBJ2-7; TRBD1 agrees at 8 bases. Germline CDR1 SNHLY, CDR2 FYNNEI. The CDR3 is 11 residues long. The CDR3 region is CASSDGDRRVF. The CDR3 DNA reads TGTGCCAGCAGTGATGGGGACAGGCGGGTCTTC.

The chain has TRBV6-5 and TRBJ1-2; D call uncertain. There are 12 residues in the CDR3. The V gene's germline CDR1 is MNHEY and CDR2 SVGAGI. V lost 2 bases and J 8 bases, leaving 9 bases between the germline ends. Here the CDR3 reads CASSYGSGGYTF. The CDR3 coding sequence is TGTGCCAGCAGTTACGGGTCGGGGGGCTACACCTTC.

The CDR3 DNA follows: TGCAGTGCGGGTACAGGGGCGACGCAGTATTTT. It specifies CSAGTGATQYF. The chain joins TRBV20-1 to TRBJ2-3; TRBD1 matches at 7 bases. CDR3 length: 11 residues. V trimming: 6 bases; J trimming: 9 bases; junction bases outside the gene matches: 6. Looked up from germline, CDR1 is DFQATT and CDR2 is SNEGSKA (reference sequence).

About this clone: The junction shows a germline mismatch at one end, possibly a read error. The rearrangement joins TRBV10-3 to TRBJ1-1, with a weak D call TRBD1 (6 bases). The CDR3 sequence is 14 residues long. The germline V gene encodes CDR1 ENHRY and CDR2 SYGVKD. The CDR3 protein is CASSYLGQAVEAFF. CDR3 sequence (DNA): TGTGCCAGCAGTTACTTGGGACAAGCGGTTGAAGCTTTCTTT.

This chain uses TRBV29-1 with TRBJ1-2; D gene ambiguous. There are 11 residues in the CDR3. Germline V CDR1 and CDR2: SQVTM, ANQGSEA. V was shortened by 4 bases and J by 4 bases, with 7 bases between the two germline ends. CDR3 loop: CSVVGFYGYTF. The CDR3, as DNA: TGCAGCGTTGTCGGCTTCTATGGCTACACCTTC.